This T cell receptor (beta chain) is drawn from a study of somatic mutations in cytotoxic T cells in rheumatoid arthritis. Study summary: In some cases, T-cell populations stained with V beta antibodies were flow-sorted at nearly 100% purity, and these included V beta1+ cells sequenced for TCRB.

TCRdb's copy holds only in-frame clones and misses some; the assay was immunoSEQ multiplex PCR. The sample lists tens of thousands of clones, roughly 80% occurring once. Separation of CD4+ and CD8+ cells was performed by positive magnetic bead selection, and purity was verified by flow cytometry. The length of the CDR3 is 16 residues. Losses at the gene ends were 2 bases for V and 3 bases for J; bases not matched to a gene: 10. The V gene's germline CDR1 is SEHNR and CDR2 FQNEAQ (reference sequence). Study results and caveats: Antigens targeted by the expanded CD8+ clones were unknown. Rheumatoid arthritis patients were compared with age-matched healthy controls, and their CD8+ T-cell clonality did not differ significantly.

Concerning this clone: Antigen unknown.

The chain carries TRBV7-9 and TRBJ2-7; 7 nucleotides line up with TRBD1. Sequencing used CD8+ T cells sorted from blood. This receptor was identified in a middle-aged man in good health. The DNA for the CDR3 is TGTGCCAGCAGCTTACTCGGGACAGTTAGGGACTACGAGCAGTACTTC. It is translated as CASSLLGTVRDYEQYF.